Listed below are T cell receptor beta chains from one sample, sequenced in a study of blood T cell repertoires in COVID-19. The data were produced by immunoSEQ multiplex PCR, yet TCRdb's version contains in-frame clones alone and is incomplete. Found here are 310,000 or so clones, around 90% of them singletons; the top ten hold 1%. Sequences were obtained from peripheral blood. The receptors originated from a man aged 45-60 years with active or convalescent COVID-19. Each CDR3 is given without its conserved first and last residue.

13,TRBV7-2,TRBJ2-1,ASSASGTQTNEQF
14,TRBV27,TRBJ2-7,ATRSAGTSGFYEQY
14,TRBV5-1,TRBJ2-7,ASSGTGPGIGYEQY
9,TRBV19,TRBJ2-3,ATGTSDTQY
14,TRBV27,TRBJ2-2,ASSVSGGGRNGELF
11,TRBV18,TRBJ1-1,ASSPQRDTEAF
11,TRBV29-1,TRBJ1-1,SVLRGLNTEAF
13,TRBV5-4,TRBJ2-2,ASSRYDRYTGELF
11,TRBV16,TRBJ1-2,ASSQDRVNGYT
12,TRBV25-1,TRBJ1-2,ASSEYETAYGYT
15,TRBV30,TRBJ1-2,AWSFPPDIYFNYGYT
11,TRBV7-3,TRBJ1-1,ASSFDGDTEAF
11,TRBV6-5,TRBJ2-5,ASSYGGRETQY
12,TRBV10-3,TRBJ2-2,AISGTGNTGELF
13,TRBV9,TRBJ2-2,ASSVGSTRTGELF
13,TRBV19,TRBJ2-1,ASSTLDRHHNEQF
14,TRBV5-5,TRBJ2-5,ASSTAGGLLQETQY
14,TRBV11-2,TRBJ1-1,ASSLEARQTNTEAF
10,TRBV2,TRBJ1-2,ASRRDSDGYT
13,TRBV23-1,TRBJ2-7,ASSRTGDRNDEQY
10,TRBV5-5,TRBJ1-4,ASSRAGEKLF
14,TRBV3-1/TRBV3-2,TRBJ2-1,ASSSTGTNWYNEQF
15,TRBV4-3,TRBJ2-7,ASSQDLKEGGYYEQY
13,TRBV24-1,TRBJ1-2,ATSDRTGYGYGYT
11,TRBV19,TRBJ1-5,ASTSVTNQPQH
13,TRBV7-2,TRBJ1-1,ASSLVGGMNTEAF
12,TRBV9,TRBJ1-5,ASSQGQVNQPQH
12,TRBV5-1,TRBJ1-2,ASSPGDGTYGYT
13,TRBV5-4,TRBJ1-2,ASSPDGVRNYGYT
16,TRBV5-3,TRBJ1-6,ARSPPGQGRSYNSPLH
14,TRBV4-2,TRBJ2-3,ASSSPSGRSTDTQY
13,TRBV4-3,TRBJ2-1,ASSPQTSSANEQF
13,TRBV5-1,TRBJ2-7,ASRILTGSTYEQY
13,TRBV5-1,TRBJ1-5,ASSLGGQSNQPQH
12,TRBV7-9,TRBJ1-2,ASNTGVEDYGYT
13,TRBV27,TRBJ2-2,ASSSPGHYTGELF
14,TRBV29-1,TRBJ1-2,SVEISDPDTENGYT
11,TRBV6-5,TRBJ1-2,ASSVGQGDGYT
14,TRBV18,TRBJ2-3,ASSPLSTGRTDTQY
11,TRBV5-1,TRBJ2-1,ASRVAGANEQF
13,TRBV10-2,TRBJ1-2,ASSDSTGTAYGYT
13,TRBV11-2,TRBJ2-1,ASSSLAGGPNEQF
12,TRBV28,TRBJ1-4,ASRSGGSNEKLF
11,TRBV12-3/TRBV12-4,TRBJ1-5,ASSFIRLEPQH
15,TRBV3-1/TRBV3-2,TRBJ1-3,ASSMLGGIGSGNTIY
12,TRBV19,TRBJ1-1,ASSIEAGNTEAF
12,TRBV5-8,TRBJ2-3,ASSQRGSTDTQY
14,TRBV28,TRBJ1-4,ASSPHSGTGGEKLF
13,TRBV5-5,TRBJ1-1,ASSLALQGTYEAF